Listed here are 10 T cell receptor beta chains from one sample, sequenced in a study of T cells in Graves' hyperthyroidism and ophthalmopathy. Amplification of TCR beta CDR3 regions used RNA as the template. The study used the HTBI primer set for a first-round RT-PCR of the TCR CDR3. TCRdb recomputed calls from the multiplex PCR reads with MiXCR, one row per CDR3 protein. The sample lists hundreds of thousands of distinct CDR3 sequences, 18% seen once, with roughly 17% in the top ten. Sequenced input: blood. Receptor source: a woman aged 45-59 years with Graves' hyperthyroidism that later progressed to Graves' ophthalmopathy.

This clonotype was found a few times. The chain is built from TRBV6-4 and TRBJ1-2; no firm D call. The V and J ends lost 1 base and 7 bases respectively, with 13 bases between them. CDR1 MRHNA and CDR2 SNTAGT come from the germline V gene. This CDR3 has 14 amino acids. The CDR3 nucleotides read TGTGCCAGCAGTGACTTAGAAGGGTCGGGTGGCTACACCTTC. It encodes CASSDLEGSGGYTF.

The sample holds many counts of this clonotype. V and J are TRBV3-1 and TRBJ2-2; D remains unclear. This CDR3 has 14 amino acids. The V and J ends lost 4 bases and 6 bases respectively, with 12 bases between them. Germline-derived CDR1 and CDR2 are LGHDT and YNNKEL (reference sequence). In DNA, the CDR3 is TGTGCCAGCAGCCTCCGGTTGGGTCCCGGGGAGCTGTTTTTT. Protein product: CASSLRLGPGELFF. The entire variable domain, with the rest obtained from reference TRBV3-1 and TRBJ2-2, is as follows: DTAVSQTPKYLVTQMGNDKSIKCEQNLGHDTMYWYKQDSKKFLKIMFSYNNKELIINETVPNRFSPKSPDKAHLNLHINSLELGDSAVYFCASSLRLGPGELFFGEGSRLTVL.

At least ten counts were recorded for this clonotype. The chain couples TRBV11-2 to TRBJ2-3; D remains ambiguous. The germline CDR1 and CDR2 sequences are SGHAT and FQNNGV. The V end was cut by 1 base, the J end by 5 bases, with 7 bases between. The CDR3 runs 13 residues. CDR3 residues: CASSLAEGDTQYF. Written as DNA, the CDR3 is TGTGCCAGCAGCTTAGCCGAAGGAGATACGCAGTATTTT. The variable domain in full, completed from reference TRBV11-2 and TRBJ2-3, reads EAGVAQSPRYKIIEKRQSVAFWCNPISGHATLYWYQQILGQGPKLLIQFQNNGVVDDSQLPKDRFSAERLKGVDSTLKIQPAKLEDSAVYLCASSLAEGDTQYFGPGTRLTVL.

This clonotype has just one count. This chain connects TRBV6-1 to TRBJ1-2; a possible D gene is TRBD1 (5 bases). The CDR3 loop spans 13 amino acids. V lost 6 bases and J 10 bases, leaving 18 bases between the germline ends. Germline CDR1 reads MNHNS; CDR2 reads SASEGT. The CDR3 region is CASSRAQARDYTF. The CDR3 nucleotides read TGTGCCAGCAGCCGTGCACAGGCTCGGGACTACACCTTC.

This clonotype was counted between two and nine times. The rearrangement joins TRBV28 to TRBJ2-2, with 13 bases lining up with TRBD2. This CDR3 contains 18 residues. V gave up 5 bases and J gave up 4 bases; unmatched junction bases: 10. Per the germline V gene, CDR1 is MDHEN and CDR2 is SYDVKM. For the CDR3, the DNA is TGTGCCAGCAGTCCAAGACTAGCGGGAGGATGGGGCACCGGGGAGCTGTTTTTT. This gives the protein CASSPRLAGGWGTGELFF.

The V gene is TRBV29-1, the J gene TRBJ2-7; the match to TRBD1 covers 10 bases. Germline assignment: CDR1 SQVTM and CDR2 ANQGSEA. The J segment lost 4 bases and the V segment lost 7 bases, leaving 7 bases of the junction unmatched. This CDR3 has 13 amino acids. Written as DNA, the CDR3 is TGCAGCGACCCGGGACAGGGGCCGTACGAGCAGTACTTC. It specifies CSDPGQGPYEQYF.

This clonotype came up many times. Germline and junction disagree at one end, which may indicate a read error. V gene TRBV5-1 combines with J gene TRBJ2-2; D possibly uses TRBD1 or TRBD2 (5 bases each). Germline CDR1 is SGHRS and CDR2 is YFSETQ. The CDR3 runs 15 residues. The CDR3 bases are TGCGCCAGCAGCCCGGGGCGGCGGAACACCGGAGAGCTGTTTTTT. It specifies CASSPGRRNTGELFF. Looking up the rest from reference TRBV5-1 and TRBJ2-2 gives the full variable domain: KAGVTQTPRYLIKTRGQQVTLSCSPISGHRSVSWYQQTPGQGLQFLFEYFSETQRNKGNFPGRFSGRQFSNSRSEMNVSTLELGDSALYLCASSPGRRNTGELFFGEGSRLTVL.

The rearrangement joins TRBV6-1 to TRBJ2-1; D possibly corresponds to TRBD1 (6 bases). The CDR3 is 18 residues long. V lost 8 bases, J lost 1 base, and 24 bases lay in between. From germline, CDR1 is MNHNS and CDR2 SASEGT. The CDR3 DNA follows: TGTGCCAGCTGCGGAACAGGGAGTATTATCGGTTCCTACAATGAGCAGTTCTTC. Translated: CASCGTGSIIGSYNEQFF.

This clonotype was detected a few times. In DNA, the CDR3 is TGCAGTGCCCGAGGAGACAGGGGTAATAGAGGGACTAATGAAAAACTGTTTTTT. Translated, it gives CSARGDRGNRGTNEKLFF. The chain recombines TRBV20-1 with TRBJ1-4; 8 bases match TRBD1. Per germline, CDR1 DFQATT and CDR2 SNEGSKA (reference sequence). This CDR3 is 18 amino acids long. With 6 bases clipped from V and 2 bases from J, the junction kept 17 bases outside the gene matches.

The rearrangement uses TRBV25-1 and TRBJ2-1; 11 nucleotides agree with TRBD2. V was pared by 4 bases and J by 9 bases, with 8 bases of the junction left unmatched. Germline values: CDR1 MGHDK, CDR2 SYGVNS. The CDR3 is made up of 15 amino acids. CDR3 bases: TGTGCCAGCAGTGCCCTAGCGGGGGGATATCTTGAGCAGTTCTTC. This translates into CASSALAGGYLEQFF.